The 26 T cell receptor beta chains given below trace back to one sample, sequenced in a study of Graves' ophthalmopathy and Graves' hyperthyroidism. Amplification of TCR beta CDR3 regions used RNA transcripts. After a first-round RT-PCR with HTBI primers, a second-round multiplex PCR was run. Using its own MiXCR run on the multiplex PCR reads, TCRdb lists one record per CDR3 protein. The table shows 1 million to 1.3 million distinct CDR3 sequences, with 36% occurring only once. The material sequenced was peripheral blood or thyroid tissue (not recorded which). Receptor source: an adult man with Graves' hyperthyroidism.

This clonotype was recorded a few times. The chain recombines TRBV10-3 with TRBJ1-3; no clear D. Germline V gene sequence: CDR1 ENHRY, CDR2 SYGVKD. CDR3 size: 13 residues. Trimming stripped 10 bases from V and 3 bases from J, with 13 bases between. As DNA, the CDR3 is TGTGCCACCCTCCCTGCGGGTGGAAACACCATATATTTT. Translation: CATLPAGGNTIYF.

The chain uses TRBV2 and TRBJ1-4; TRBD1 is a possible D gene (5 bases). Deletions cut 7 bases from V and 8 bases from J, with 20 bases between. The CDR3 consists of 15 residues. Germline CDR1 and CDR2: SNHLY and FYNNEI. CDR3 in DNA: TGTGCCAGCACGGGACTATTAGCCACCGGGGAAAAACTGTTTTTT. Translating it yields CASTGLLATGEKLFF.

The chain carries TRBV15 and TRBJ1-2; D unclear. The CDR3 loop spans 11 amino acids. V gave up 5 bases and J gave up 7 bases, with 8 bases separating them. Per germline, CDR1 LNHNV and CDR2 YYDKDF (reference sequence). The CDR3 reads CATSSEFGYTF. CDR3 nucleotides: TGTGCCACCAGCTCTGAGTTTGGCTACACCTTC.

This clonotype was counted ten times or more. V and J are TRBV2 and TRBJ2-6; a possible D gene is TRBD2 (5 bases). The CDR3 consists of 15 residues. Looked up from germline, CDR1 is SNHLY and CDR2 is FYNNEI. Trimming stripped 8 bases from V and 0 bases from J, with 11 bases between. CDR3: CASSGGFSGANVLTF. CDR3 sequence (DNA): TGTGCCAGCTCTGGCGGGTTCTCTGGGGCCAACGTCCTGACTTTC. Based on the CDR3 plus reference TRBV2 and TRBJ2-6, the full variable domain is EPEVTQTPSHQVTQMGQEVILRCVPISNHLYFYWYRQILGQKVEFLVSFYNNEISEKSEIFDDQFSVERPDGSNFTLKIRSTKLEDSAMYFCASSGGFSGANVLTFGAGSRLTVL.

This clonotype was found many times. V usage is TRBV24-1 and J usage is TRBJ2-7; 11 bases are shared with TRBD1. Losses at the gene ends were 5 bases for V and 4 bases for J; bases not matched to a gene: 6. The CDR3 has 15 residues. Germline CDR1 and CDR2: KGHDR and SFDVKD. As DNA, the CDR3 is TGTGCCACCAGTGGGCCGGGACAGGGGGGTTACGAGCAGTACTTC. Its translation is CATSGPGQGGYEQYF.

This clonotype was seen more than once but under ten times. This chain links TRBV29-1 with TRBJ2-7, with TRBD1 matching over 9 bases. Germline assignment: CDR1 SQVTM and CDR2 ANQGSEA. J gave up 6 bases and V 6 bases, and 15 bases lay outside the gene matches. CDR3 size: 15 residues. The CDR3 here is CSVQKPGQGVFEQYF. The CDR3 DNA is TGCAGCGTCCAAAAACCGGGACAGGGAGTTTTCGAGCAGTACTTC.

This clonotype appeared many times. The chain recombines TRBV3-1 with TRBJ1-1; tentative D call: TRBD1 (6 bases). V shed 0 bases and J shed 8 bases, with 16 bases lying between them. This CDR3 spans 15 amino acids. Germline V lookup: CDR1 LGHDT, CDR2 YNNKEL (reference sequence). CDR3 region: CASSQDAGARGEAFF. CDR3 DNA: TGTGCCAGCAGCCAAGATGCGGGGGCAAGGGGCGAAGCTTTCTTT. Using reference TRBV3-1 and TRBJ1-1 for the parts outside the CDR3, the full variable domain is DTAVSQTPKYLVTQMGNDKSIKCEQNLGHDTMYWYKQDSKKFLKIMFSYNNKELIINETVPNRFSPKSPDKAHLNLHINSLELGDSAVYFCASSQDAGARGEAFFGQGTRLTVV.

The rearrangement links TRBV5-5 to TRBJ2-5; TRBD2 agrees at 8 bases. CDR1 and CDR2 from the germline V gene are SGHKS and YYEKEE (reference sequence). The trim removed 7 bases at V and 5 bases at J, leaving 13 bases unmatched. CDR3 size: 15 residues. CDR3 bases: TGTGCCAGCGGAGGGGCGGGAGGAGCTGGGGAGACCCAGTACTTC. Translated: CASGGAGGAGETQYF. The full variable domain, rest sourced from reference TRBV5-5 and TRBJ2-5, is DAGVTQSPTHLIKTRGQQVTLRCSPISGHKSVSWYQQVLGQGPQFIFQYYEKEERGRGNFPDRFSARQFPNYSSELNVNALLLGDSALYLCASGGAGGAGETQYFGPGTRLLVL.

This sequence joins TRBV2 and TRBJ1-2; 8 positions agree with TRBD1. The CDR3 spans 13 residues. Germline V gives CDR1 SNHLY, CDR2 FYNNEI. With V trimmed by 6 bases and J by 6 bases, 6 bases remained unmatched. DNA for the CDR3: TGTGCCAGCAGAGGTCCCAGGGGGCATGGCTACACCTTC. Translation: CASRGPRGHGYTF.

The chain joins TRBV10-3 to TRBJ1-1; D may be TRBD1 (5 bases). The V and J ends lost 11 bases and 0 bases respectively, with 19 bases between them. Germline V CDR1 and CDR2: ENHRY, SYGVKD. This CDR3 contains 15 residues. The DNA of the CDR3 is TGTGCCGCGTGGGGGGGGGACGGCATGAACACTGAAGCTTTCTTT. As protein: CAAWGGDGMNTEAFF.

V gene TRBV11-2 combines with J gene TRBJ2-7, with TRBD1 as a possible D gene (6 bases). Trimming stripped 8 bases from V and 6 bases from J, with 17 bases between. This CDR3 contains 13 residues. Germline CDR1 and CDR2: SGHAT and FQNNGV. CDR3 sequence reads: CASRLLGACEQYF. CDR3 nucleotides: TGTGCCAGCCGCCTGCTGGGGGCCTGCGAGCAGTACTTC.

The CDR3 DNA sequence: TGTGCCAGCTCACCACCTCTGGGGATCGAGCAGTACTTC. Translation: CASSPPLGIEQYF. The chain is built from TRBV18 and TRBJ2-7; D ambiguous. The V end was cut by 0 bases, the J end by 6 bases, with 9 bases between. Germline assignment: CDR1 KGHSH and CDR2 LQKENI. The CDR3 has 13 amino acids.

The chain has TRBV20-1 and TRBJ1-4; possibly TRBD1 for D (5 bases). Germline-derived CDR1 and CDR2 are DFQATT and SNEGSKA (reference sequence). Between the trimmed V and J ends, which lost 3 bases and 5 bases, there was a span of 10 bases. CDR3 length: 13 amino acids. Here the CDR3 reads CSARGRINEKLFF. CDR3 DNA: TGCAGTGCTAGGGGACGGATAAATGAAAAACTGTTTTTT.

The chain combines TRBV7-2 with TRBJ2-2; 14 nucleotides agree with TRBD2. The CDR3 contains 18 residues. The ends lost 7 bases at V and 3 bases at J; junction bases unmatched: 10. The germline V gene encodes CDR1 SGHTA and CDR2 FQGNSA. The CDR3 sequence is CASTWTSGRILDTGELFF. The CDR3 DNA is TGTGCCAGCACCTGGACTAGCGGGAGGATCCTTGACACCGGGGAGCTGTTTTTT.

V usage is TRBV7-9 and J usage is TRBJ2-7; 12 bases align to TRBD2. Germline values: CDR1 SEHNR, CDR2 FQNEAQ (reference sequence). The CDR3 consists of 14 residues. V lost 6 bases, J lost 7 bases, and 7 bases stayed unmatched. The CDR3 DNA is TGTGCCAGCAGTAAAGGACTAGCGGGGTTGGAGCAGTACTTC. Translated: CASSKGLAGLEQYF.

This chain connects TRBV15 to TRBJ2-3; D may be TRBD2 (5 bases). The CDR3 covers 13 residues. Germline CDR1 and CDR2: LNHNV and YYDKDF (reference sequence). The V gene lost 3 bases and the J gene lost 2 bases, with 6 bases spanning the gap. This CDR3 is CATSSDYTDTQYF. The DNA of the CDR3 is TGTGCCACCAGCAGTGACTACACAGATACGCAGTATTTT. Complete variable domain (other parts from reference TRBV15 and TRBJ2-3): DAMVIQNPRYQVTQFGKPVTLSCSQTLNHNVMYWYQQKSSQAPKLLFHYYDKDFNNEADTPDNFQSRRPNTSFCFLDIRSPGLGDTAMYLCATSSDYTDTQYFGPGTRLTVL.

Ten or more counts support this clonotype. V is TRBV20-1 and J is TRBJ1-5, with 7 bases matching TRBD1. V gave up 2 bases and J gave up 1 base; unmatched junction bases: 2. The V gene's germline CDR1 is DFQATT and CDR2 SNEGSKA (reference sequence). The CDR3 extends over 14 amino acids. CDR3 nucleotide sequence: TGCAGTGCTAGACGGGGACAGAGCAATCAGCCCCAGCATTTT. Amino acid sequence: CSARRGQSNQPQHF.

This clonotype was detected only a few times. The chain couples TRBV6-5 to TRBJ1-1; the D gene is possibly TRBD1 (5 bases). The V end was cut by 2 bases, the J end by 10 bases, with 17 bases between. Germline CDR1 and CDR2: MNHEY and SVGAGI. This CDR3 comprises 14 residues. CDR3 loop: CASSYRAQGLVAFF. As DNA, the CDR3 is TGTGCCAGCAGTTACCGTGCGCAGGGTCTTGTAGCTTTCTTT.

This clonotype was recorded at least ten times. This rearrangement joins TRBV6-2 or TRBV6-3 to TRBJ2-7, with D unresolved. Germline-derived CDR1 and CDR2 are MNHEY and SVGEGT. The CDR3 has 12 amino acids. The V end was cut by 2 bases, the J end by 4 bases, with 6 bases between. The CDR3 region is CASSYDTYEQYF. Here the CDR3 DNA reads TGTGCCAGCAGTTACGATACATACGAGCAGTACTTC.

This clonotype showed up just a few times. The CDR3: CASSQDVDFYEQYF. CDR3 DNA sequence: TGTGCCAGCAGCCAAGATGTGGACTTCTACGAGCAGTACTTC. The rearrangement links TRBV3-1 to TRBJ2-7; D may be TRBD2 (5 bases). This CDR3 contains 14 residues. CDR1 is LGHDT, CDR2 YNNKEL, per germline (reference sequence). V lost 0 bases to trimming and J lost 3 bases, with 9 bases between them.

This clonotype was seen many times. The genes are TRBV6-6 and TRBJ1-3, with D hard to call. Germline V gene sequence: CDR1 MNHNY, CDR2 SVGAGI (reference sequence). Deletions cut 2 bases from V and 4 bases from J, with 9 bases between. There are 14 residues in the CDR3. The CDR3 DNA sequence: TGTGCCAGCAGTTACCTCCAGTCAGGAAACACCATATATTTT. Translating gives CASSYLQSGNTIYF.

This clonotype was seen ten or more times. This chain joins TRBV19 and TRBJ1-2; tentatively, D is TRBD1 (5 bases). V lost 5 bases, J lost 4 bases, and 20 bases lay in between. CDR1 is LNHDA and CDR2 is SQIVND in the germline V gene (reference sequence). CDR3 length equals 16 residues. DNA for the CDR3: TGTGCCAGTAGTCCATATGAGCGGGGCGCGACCTATGGCTACACCTTC. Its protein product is CASSPYERGATYGYTF.

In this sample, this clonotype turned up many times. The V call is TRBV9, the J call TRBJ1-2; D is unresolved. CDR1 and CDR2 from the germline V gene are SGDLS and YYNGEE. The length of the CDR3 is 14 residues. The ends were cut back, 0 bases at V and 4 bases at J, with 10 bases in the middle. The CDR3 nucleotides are TGTGCCAGCAGCGTAGCTCGGGGATTCTATGGCTACACCTTC. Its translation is CASSVARGFYGYTF.

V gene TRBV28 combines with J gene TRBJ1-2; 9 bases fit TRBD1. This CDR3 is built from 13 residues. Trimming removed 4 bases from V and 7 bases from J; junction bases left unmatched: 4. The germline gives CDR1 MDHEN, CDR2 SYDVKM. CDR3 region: CASSWDRASGYTF. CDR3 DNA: TGTGCCAGCAGTTGGGACAGGGCTTCTGGCTACACCTTC.

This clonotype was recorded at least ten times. CDR3 DNA sequence: TGCAGCGTTGAAGAAGGAGTCGGGACAGGGATTTTGGAGACCCAGTACTTC. It translates to CSVEEGVGTGILETQYF. The V and J genes are TRBV29-1 and TRBJ2-5; 9 bases agree with TRBD1. Germline CDR1 SQVTM, CDR2 ANQGSEA. CDR3 size: 17 residues. V shed 0 bases, J shed 5 bases, and the junction held 13 bases outside the gene matches.

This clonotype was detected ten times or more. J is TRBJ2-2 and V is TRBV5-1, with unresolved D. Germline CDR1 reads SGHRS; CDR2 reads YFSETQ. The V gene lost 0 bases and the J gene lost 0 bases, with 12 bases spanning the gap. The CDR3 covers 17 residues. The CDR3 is CASSLVPSAANTGELFF. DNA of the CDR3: TGCGCCAGCAGCTTGGTCCCCTCGGCGGCGAACACCGGGGAGCTGTTTTTT.